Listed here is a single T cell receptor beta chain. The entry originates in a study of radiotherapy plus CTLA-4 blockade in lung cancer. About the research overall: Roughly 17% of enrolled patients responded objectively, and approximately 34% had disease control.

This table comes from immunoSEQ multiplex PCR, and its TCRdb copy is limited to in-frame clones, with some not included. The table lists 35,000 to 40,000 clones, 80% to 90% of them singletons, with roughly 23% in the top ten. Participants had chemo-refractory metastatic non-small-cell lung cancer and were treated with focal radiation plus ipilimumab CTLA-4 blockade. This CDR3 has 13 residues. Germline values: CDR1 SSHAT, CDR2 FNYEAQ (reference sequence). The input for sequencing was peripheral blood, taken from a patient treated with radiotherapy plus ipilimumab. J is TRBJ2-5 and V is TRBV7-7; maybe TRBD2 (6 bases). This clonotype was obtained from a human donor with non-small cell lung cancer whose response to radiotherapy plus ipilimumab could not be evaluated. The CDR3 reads CASGRVAGETQYF. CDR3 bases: TGTGCTAGCGGAAGGGTCGCGGGAGAGACCCAGTACTTC. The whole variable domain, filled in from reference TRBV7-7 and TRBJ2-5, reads GAGVSQSPRYKVTKRGQDVTLRCDPISSHATLYWYQQALGQGPEFLTYFNYEAQPDKSGLPSDRFSAERPEGSISTLTIQRTEQRDSAMYRCASGRVAGETQYFGPGTRLLVL.